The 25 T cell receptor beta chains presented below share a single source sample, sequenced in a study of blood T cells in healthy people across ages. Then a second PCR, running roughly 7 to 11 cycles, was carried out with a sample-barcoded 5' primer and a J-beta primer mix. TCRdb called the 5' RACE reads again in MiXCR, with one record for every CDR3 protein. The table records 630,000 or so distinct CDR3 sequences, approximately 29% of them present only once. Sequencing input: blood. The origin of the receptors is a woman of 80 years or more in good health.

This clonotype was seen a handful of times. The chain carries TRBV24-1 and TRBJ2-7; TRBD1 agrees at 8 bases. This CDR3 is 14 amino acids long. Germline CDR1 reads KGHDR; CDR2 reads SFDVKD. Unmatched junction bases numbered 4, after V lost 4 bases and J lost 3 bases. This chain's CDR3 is CATSESGTGYEQYF. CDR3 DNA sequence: TGTGCCACCAGTGAATCCGGGACAGGCTACGAGCAGTACTTC.

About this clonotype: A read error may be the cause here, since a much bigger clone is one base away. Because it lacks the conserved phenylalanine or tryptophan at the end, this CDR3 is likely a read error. CDR3 region: CASSFEGENTEAFL. CDR3 bases: TGTGCCAGCAGCTTCGAGGGGGAAAACACTGAAGCTTTCTTG. The chain recombines TRBV11-1 with TRBJ1-1; TRBD1 might be the D (6 bases). This CDR3 spans 14 amino acids. The germline V gene has CDR1 SGHAT and CDR2 FQDESV (reference sequence). V lost 3 bases, J lost 2 bases, and 10 bases lay in between.

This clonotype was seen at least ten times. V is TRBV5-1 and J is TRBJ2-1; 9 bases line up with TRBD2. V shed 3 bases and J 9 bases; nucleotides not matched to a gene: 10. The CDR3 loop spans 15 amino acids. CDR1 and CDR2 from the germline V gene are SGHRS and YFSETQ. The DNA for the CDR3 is TGCGCCAGCAGCTCAGAAGCGGGGGGACGGGGTGAGCAGTTCTTC. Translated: CASSSEAGGRGEQFF.

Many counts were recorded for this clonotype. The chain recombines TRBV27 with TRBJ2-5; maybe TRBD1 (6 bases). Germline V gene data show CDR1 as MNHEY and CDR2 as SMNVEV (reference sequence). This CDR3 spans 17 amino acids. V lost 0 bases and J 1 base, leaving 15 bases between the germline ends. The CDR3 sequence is CASSLSFGGFSQETQYF. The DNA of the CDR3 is TGTGCCAGCAGTTTATCGTTTGGGGGCTTTTCCCAAGAGACCCAGTACTTC.

CDR3 nucleotides: TGTGCCAGCGCCCAGGGGGATGAGCAGTTCTTC. It is translated as CASAQGDEQFF. This rearrangement joins TRBV7-3 to TRBJ2-1; 7 bases agree with TRBD1. Germline-derived CDR1 and CDR2 are SGHTA and FQGTGA. The CDR3 length is 11 residues. Trimming cost V 8 bases and J 8 bases; bases outside gene matches: 3.

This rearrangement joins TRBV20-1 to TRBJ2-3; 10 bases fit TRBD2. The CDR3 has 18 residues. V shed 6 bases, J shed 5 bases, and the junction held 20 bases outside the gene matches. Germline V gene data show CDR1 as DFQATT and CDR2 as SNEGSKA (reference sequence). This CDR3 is CSADGRSRAGGAEDTQYF. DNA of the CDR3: TGCAGTGCAGACGGCCGATCCAGAGCGGGGGGGGCCGAAGATACGCAGTATTTT.

The CDR3 nucleotides read TGCAGTGCTAGTCAAGGACAGGGGGCGGTGAACACTGAAGCTTTCTTT. Protein product: CSASQGQGAVNTEAFF. J is TRBJ1-1 and V is TRBV20-1; 11 bases align to TRBD1. The CDR3 is 16 amino acids. Unmatched junction bases numbered 6, after V lost 3 bases and J lost 0 bases. Germline V gene lookup returns CDR1 DFQATT and CDR2 SNEGSKA (reference sequence).

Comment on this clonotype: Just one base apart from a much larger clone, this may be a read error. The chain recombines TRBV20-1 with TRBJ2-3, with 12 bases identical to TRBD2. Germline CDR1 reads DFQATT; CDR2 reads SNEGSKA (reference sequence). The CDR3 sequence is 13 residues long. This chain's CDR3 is CGASGGAFDTQYF. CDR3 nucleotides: TGCGGTGCTAGCGGGGGGGCTTTTGATACGCAGTATTTT.

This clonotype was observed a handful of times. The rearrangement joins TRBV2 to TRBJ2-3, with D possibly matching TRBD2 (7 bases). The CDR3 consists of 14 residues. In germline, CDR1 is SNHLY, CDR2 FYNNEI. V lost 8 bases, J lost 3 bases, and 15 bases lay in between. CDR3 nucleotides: TGTGCCAGCGGTTGGGGGGGGCAGACAGATACGCAGTATTTT. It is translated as CASGWGGQTDTQYF.

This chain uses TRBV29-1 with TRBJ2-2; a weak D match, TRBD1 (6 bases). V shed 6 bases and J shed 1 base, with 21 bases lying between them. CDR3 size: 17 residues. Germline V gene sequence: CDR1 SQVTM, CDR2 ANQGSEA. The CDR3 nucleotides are TGCAGCGTCCTAATGACAGGTGGTGGGGGGAACACCGGGGAGCTGTTTTTT. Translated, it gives CSVLMTGGGGNTGELFF.

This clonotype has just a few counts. The CDR3 DNA follows: TGTGCCTGGAGGACAGGGAACAACTATGGCTACACCTTC. It codes for CAWRTGNNYGYTF. This chain connects TRBV30 to TRBJ1-2; the match to TRBD1 covers 7 bases. V lost 3 bases, J lost 2 bases, and 3 bases stayed unmatched. In germline, CDR1 is GTSNPN, CDR2 SVGIG (reference sequence). The CDR3 runs to 13 residues.

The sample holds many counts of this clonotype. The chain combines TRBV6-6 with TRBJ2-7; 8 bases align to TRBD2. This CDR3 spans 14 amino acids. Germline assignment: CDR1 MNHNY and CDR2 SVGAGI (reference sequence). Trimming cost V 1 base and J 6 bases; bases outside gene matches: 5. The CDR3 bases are TGTGCCAGCAGTTACTGGGCGGGGGGCTTCGAGCAGTACTTC. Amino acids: CASSYWAGGFEQYF.

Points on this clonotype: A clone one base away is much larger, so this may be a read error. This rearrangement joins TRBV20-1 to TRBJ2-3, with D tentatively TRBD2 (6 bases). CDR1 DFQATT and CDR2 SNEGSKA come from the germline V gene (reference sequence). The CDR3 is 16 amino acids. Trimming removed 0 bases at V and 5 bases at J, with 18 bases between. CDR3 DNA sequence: TGCAGTGCTAGAGATGGCGGGATAGGGTGGGGAGATACGCAGTATTTT. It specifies CSARDGGIGWGDTQYF.

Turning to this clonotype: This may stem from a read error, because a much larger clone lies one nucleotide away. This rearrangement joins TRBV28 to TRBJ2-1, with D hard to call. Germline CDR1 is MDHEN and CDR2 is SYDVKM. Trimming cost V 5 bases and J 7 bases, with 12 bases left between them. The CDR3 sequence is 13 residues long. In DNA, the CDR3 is TGTGCCAGCAGTGTGATACACCGTAATGAGCAGTTCTTC. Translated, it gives CASSVIHRNEQFF.

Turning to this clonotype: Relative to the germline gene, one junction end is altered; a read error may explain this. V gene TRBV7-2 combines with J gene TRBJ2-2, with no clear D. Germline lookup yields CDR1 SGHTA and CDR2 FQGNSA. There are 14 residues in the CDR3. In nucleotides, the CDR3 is TGTGTCAGCAGCAAGACGGATCTCGGTGGGGAGCTGTTTTTT. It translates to CVSSKTDLGGELFF.

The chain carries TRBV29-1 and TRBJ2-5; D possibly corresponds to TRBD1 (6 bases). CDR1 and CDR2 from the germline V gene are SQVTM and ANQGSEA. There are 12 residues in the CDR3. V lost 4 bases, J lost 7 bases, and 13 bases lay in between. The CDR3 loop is CSVVDRSTTQYF. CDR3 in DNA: TGCAGCGTTGTTGACAGGTCCACGACCCAGTACTTC.

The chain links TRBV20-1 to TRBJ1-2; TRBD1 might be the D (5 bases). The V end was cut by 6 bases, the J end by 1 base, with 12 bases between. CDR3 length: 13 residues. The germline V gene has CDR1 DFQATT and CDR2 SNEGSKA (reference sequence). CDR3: CSASGRVNYGYTF. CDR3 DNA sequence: TGCAGTGCCTCGGGACGGGTTAACTATGGCTACACCTTC.

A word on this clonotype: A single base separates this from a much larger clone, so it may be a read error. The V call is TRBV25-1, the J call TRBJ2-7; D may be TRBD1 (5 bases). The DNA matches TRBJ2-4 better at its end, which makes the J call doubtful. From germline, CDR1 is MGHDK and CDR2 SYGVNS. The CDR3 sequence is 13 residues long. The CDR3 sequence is CASRGAAKDIQYF. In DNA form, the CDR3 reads TGTGCCAGCAGAGGGGCGGCCAAAGACATTCAGTACTTC.

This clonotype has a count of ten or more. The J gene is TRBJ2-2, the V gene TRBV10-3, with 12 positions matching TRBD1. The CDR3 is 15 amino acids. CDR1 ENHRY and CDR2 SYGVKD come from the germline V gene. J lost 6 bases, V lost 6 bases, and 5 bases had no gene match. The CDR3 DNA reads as TGTGCCATCAGAGGGGACAGGGGGCGTCCCGGGGAGCTGTTTTTT. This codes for CAIRGDRGRPGELFF.

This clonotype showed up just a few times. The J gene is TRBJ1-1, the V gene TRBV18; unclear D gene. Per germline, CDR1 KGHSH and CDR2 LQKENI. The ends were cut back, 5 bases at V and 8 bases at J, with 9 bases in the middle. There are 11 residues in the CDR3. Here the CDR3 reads CASSVWREAFF. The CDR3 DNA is TGTGCCAGCTCAGTTTGGAGGGAAGCTTTCTTT.

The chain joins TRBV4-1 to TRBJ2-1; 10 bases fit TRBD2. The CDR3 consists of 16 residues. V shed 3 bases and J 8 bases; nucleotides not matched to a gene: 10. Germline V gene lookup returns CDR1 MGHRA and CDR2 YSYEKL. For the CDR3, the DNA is TGCGCCAGCAGCCACCGAGGAAGCGGGAGGGACGATGAGCAGTTCTTC. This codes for CASSHRGSGRDDEQFF.

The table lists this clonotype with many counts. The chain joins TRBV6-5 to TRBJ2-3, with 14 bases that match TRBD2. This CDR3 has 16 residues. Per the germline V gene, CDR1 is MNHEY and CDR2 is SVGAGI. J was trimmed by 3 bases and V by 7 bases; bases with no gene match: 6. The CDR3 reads CASTQGTSGGTDTQYF. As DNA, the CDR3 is TGTGCCAGCACCCAAGGGACTAGCGGGGGAACAGATACGCAGTATTTT.

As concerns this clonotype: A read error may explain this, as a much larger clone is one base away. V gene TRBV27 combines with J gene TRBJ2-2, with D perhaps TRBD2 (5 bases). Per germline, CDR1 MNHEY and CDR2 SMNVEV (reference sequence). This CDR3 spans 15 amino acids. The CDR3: CASSFFRANTGERFF. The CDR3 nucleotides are TGTGCCAGCAGTTTTTTCAGAGCGAACACCGGGGAGCGGTTTTTT.

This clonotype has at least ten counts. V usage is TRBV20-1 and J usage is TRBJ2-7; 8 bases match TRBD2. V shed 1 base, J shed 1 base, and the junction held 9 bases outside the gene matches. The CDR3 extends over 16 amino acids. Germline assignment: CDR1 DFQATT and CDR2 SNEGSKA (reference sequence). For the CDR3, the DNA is TGCAGTGCTAGAGGTCCCGGGAGCGGGAGTTCCTACGAGCAGTACTTC. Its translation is CSARGPGSGSSYEQYF.

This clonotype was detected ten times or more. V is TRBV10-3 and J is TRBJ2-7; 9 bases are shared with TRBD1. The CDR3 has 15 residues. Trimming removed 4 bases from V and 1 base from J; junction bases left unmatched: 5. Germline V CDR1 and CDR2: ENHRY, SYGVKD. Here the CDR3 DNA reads TGTGCCATCAGTGGGGGACAGGGTAGGTCCTACGAGCAGTACTTC. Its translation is CAISGGQGRSYEQYF.